The following is a T cell receptor (beta chain) sequence with its context. There are 15 residues in the CDR3. CDR1 SGHRS and CDR2 YFSETQ come from the germline V gene. Between the trimmed V and J ends, which lost 0 bases and 1 base, there was a span of 5 bases. Treatment meaning: roughly 20 received Ad26.COV2.S at low or high dose, single or two shots; 5 received placebo; per-sample allocation not given. Samples analyzed were those drawn on day 63 after the first vaccine or placebo injection. This sample is part of a study of Ad26.COV2.S vaccination and SARS-CoV-2 variants. The protocol was immunoSEQ multiplex PCR, while the TCRdb copy is restricted to in-frame clones and leaves out a portion. The sample records 500,000 or so clones, roughly nine tenths being singletons.

This receptor was taken from a person aged 18-60 years who received the Ad26.COV2.S COVID-19 vaccine or a placebo. This chain joins TRBV5-1 and TRBJ2-6; D remains ambiguous. The sample was peripheral blood, taken in a trial of Ad26.COV2.S vaccine versus placebo. This chain's CDR3 is CASSLEWSGANVLTF. The CDR3, as DNA: TGCGCCAGCAGCTTGGAATGGTCTGGGGCCAACGTCCTGACTTTC. Full variable domain (remainder filled in from reference TRBV5-1 and TRBJ2-6): KAGVTQTPRYLIKTRGQQVTLSCSPISGHRSVSWYQQTPGQGLQFLFEYFSETQRNKGNFPGRFSGRQFSNSRSEMNVSTLELGDSALYLCASSLEWSGANVLTFGAGSRLTVL.